Presented here are 11 T cell receptor beta chains from one specimen sequenced in a study of T cell repertoires in cytomegalovirus infection. Antigens of these TCRs are unknown. From the reads, TCRdb called clonotypes with MiXCR, one entry per CDR3 protein. The sample records around 430,000 distinct CDR3 sequences, under 45% being singletons. The sequencing here drew on cultured PBMCs, taken from culture after CMV antigen stimulation. The receptors were sampled from a human donor in good health (CMV status not recorded). Some clones in this sample may be carry-over from other donors' samples.

The V and J genes are TRBV7-6 and TRBJ1-2, with D maybe TRBD1 (5 bases). V gave up 3 bases and J gave up 0 bases, with 8 bases separating them. The germline V gene has CDR1 SGHVS and CDR2 FNYEAQ. The CDR3 is 14 residues long. The CDR3 sequence: CASSFGGSNYGYTF. CDR3 nucleotide sequence: TGTGCCAGCAGCTTTGGGGGTTCTAACTATGGCTACACCTTC.

V gene TRBV6-5 combines with J gene TRBJ1-4; TRBD1 agrees at 8 bases. From germline, CDR1 is MNHEY and CDR2 SVGAGI. Losses at the gene ends were 5 bases for V and 7 bases for J; bases not matched to a gene: 12. The CDR3 runs to 16 residues. The chain's CDR3 is CASSTRTGTGSEKLFF. In DNA form, the CDR3 reads TGTGCCAGCAGTACCCGGACAGGGACGGGTTCTGAAAAACTGTTTTTT.

There are a few counts of this clonotype. The chain combines TRBV7-9 with TRBJ1-3; D gene unclear. Trimming took off 2 bases at V and 0 bases at J, with 11 bases between the two ends. The CDR3 covers 16 residues. Germline V gene sequence: CDR1 SEHNR, CDR2 FQNEAQ (reference sequence). Here the CDR3 reads CASSLRVSSSGNTIYF. The CDR3 DNA follows: TGTGCCAGCAGCTTACGGGTTTCTAGCTCTGGAAACACCATATATTTT.

The chain is built from TRBV7-2 and TRBJ2-1, with 8 bases aligning to TRBD1. Germline CDR1 reads SGHTA; CDR2 reads FQGNSA. V trimming: 4 bases; J trimming: 0 bases; junction bases outside the gene matches: 17. CDR3 size: 20 residues. The CDR3 bases are TGTGCCAGCAGCTCCTCCGGCGACAGGGGTAATAGTGGCTCCTACAATGAGCAGTTCTTC. Its protein product is CASSSSGDRGNSGSYNEQFF.

This clonotype has only a few counts. The rearrangement uses TRBV12-3 or TRBV12-4 and TRBJ1-1, with D possibly matching TRBD1 (6 bases). This CDR3 contains 17 residues. Trimming took off 0 bases at V and 1 base at J, with 15 bases between the two ends. CDR3 bases: TGTGCCAGCAGTTTAGCCCAGGGGTGGGGGGGGAACACTGAAGCTTTCTTT. This encodes CASSLAQGWGGNTEAFF.

This clonotype turned up a few times. This chain connects TRBV7-2 to TRBJ1-2; no clear D. The CDR3 loop spans 15 amino acids. The V end lost 8 bases, the J end lost 4 bases, and 20 bases lay between the germline ends. Germline V gene lookup returns CDR1 SGHTA and CDR2 FQGNSA. The CDR3 DNA sequence: TGTGCCAGCTCTCCTAAATTTGGTTTTGGCTATGGCTACACCTTC. Protein sequence: CASSPKFGFGYGYTF.

V and J are TRBV4-3 and TRBJ2-3; 12 bases fit TRBD2. The CDR3 totals 20 residues. V shed 0 bases and J 0 bases; nucleotides not matched to a gene: 10. In germline, CDR1 is LGHNA, CDR2 YSLEER. The CDR3 bases are TGCGCCAGCAGCCAAGATCTGCCTATCGGGACTAGCGGGAGCACAGATACGCAGTATTTT. It encodes CASSQDLPIGTSGSTDTQYF.

The rearrangement links TRBV18 to TRBJ2-5, with D maybe TRBD1 (6 bases). Germline V gene sequence: CDR1 KGHSH, CDR2 LQKENI. The CDR3 is 14 amino acids. The V end lost 2 bases, the J end lost 3 bases, and 10 bases lay between the germline ends. In DNA form, the CDR3 reads TGTGCCAGCTCACCAGAGGGACAAAAAGAGACCCAGTACTTC. It encodes CASSPEGQKETQYF.

This chain links TRBV7-9 with TRBJ2-5; 13 bases match TRBD2. This CDR3 is built from 17 residues. With V trimmed by 5 bases and J by 5 bases, 11 bases remained unmatched. Per germline, CDR1 SEHNR and CDR2 FQNEAQ (reference sequence). The CDR3 DNA follows: TGTGCCAGCAGCCCAGGACTAGCGGGGGTTACGGGTGAGACCCAGTACTTC. Its protein product is CASSPGLAGVTGETQYF.

The chain couples TRBV7-6 to TRBJ2-1; TRBD2 matches at 7 bases. This CDR3 region has 15 residues. The trim removed 1 base at V and 7 bases at J, leaving 7 bases unmatched. CDR1 is SGHVS, CDR2 FNYEAQ, per germline. The CDR3 DNA reads TGTGCCAGCAGCTTAGGCGGGAGTAGGGGAAATGAGCAGTTCTTC. Protein: CASSLGGSRGNEQFF.

This chain connects TRBV7-9 to TRBJ1-5; possible D gene TRBD1, 5 bases. The V and J ends lost 5 bases and 7 bases respectively, with 15 bases between them. The germline V gene encodes CDR1 SEHNR and CDR2 FQNEAQ (reference sequence). This CDR3 has 14 residues. CDR3 sequence reads: CASSRDRVGQPQHF. The CDR3, as DNA: TGTGCCAGCAGCCGCGACAGAGTCGGGCAGCCCCAGCATTTT. Full variable domain (missing parts from reference TRBV7-9 and TRBJ1-5): DTGVSQNPRHKITKRGQNVTFRCDPISEHNRLYWYRQTLGQGPEFLTYFQNEAQLEKSRLLSDRFSAERPKGSFSTLEIQRTEQGDSAMYLCASSRDRVGQPQHFGDGTRLSIL.